Presented here are 6 T cell receptor beta chains from one specimen sequenced in a study of shared clonotypes between healthy human individuals. Here immunoSEQ multiplex PCR was the method, and the copy in TCRdb shows in-frame clones only, minus some. This repertoire shows 1 million to 1.3 million clones, about 80% found once; its top ten account for roughly 0.62%. The sequenced sample consisted of memory CD4+ T cells from PBMCs. Subset reported: CD45RA-negative fraction. The receptors were sampled from a man younger than 35 in good health. Some clones in this sample may be carry-over from other donors' samples.

The chain has TRBV2 and TRBJ2-3; 11 nucleotides align to TRBD2. Germline loops: CDR1 SNHLY, CDR2 FYNNEI. The length of the CDR3 is 15 residues. V was clipped by 5 bases and J by 6 bases; unmatched bases: 7. CDR3 coding DNA: TGTGCCAGCAGTTATACTAGCGGGAGTGGGGATACGCAGTATTTT. Amino acids: CASSYTSGSGDTQYF.

This chain connects TRBV7-3 to TRBJ2-4; either TRBD1 or TRBD2 may supply D (5 bases each). The V gene's germline CDR1 is SGHTA and CDR2 FQGTGA. Trimming took 2 bases from V and 0 from J, leaving 5 bases between them. The CDR3 is made up of 14 amino acids. The CDR3 DNA sequence: TGTGCCAGCAGCTTAGGGACAGCCAAAAACATTCAGTACTTC. The encoded protein is CASSLGTAKNIQYF.

Only one count was recorded for this clone. The V and J genes are TRBV18 and TRBJ2-7; TRBD2 matches at 10 bases. The CDR3 totals 15 residues. Germline V gene sequence: CDR1 KGHSH, CDR2 LQKENI. V lost 3 bases, J lost 2 bases, and 4 bases stayed unmatched. CDR3 sequence reads: CASSPTSGQAYEQYF. CDR3 DNA: TGTGCCAGCTCACCGACTAGCGGGCAAGCCTACGAGCAGTACTTC.

The rearrangement links TRBV6-5 to TRBJ1-5; D possibly corresponds to TRBD1 (6 bases). This CDR3 contains 13 residues. V gave up 8 bases and J gave up 6 bases, with 14 bases separating them. CDR1 is MNHEY and CDR2 is SVGAGI in the germline V gene. CDR3 amino acids: CASRSWGAQPQHF. CDR3 in DNA: TGTGCCAGCCGGTCGTGGGGGGCTCAGCCCCAGCATTTT.

Written as DNA, the CDR3 is TGTGCCAGCTCCCCCGCCGCTGGAAACACCATATATTTT. Translating gives CASSPAAGNTIYF. V usage is TRBV18 and J usage is TRBJ1-3; D gene ambiguous. The germline gives CDR1 KGHSH, CDR2 LQKENI. V lost 6 bases and J lost 2, with 8 bases in between. The CDR3 consists of 13 residues. Full variable domain (missing parts from reference TRBV18 and TRBJ1-3): NAGVMQNPRHLVRRRGQEARLRCSPMKGHSHVYWYRQLPEEGLKFMVYLQKENIIDESGMPKERFSAEFPKEGPSILRIQQVVRGDSAAYFCASSPAAGNTIYFGEGSWLTVV.

The chain has TRBV6-6 and TRBJ1-5; D is ambiguous. Deletions cut 5 bases from V and 0 bases from J, with 11 bases between. The CDR3 consists of 15 residues. Germline loops: CDR1 MNHNY, CDR2 SVGAGI (reference sequence). The CDR3 nucleotides are TGTGCCAGCAGTCCTCAGGCTTATAGCAATCAGCCCCAGCATTTT. Translated: CASSPQAYSNQPQHF.